These 16 T cell receptor beta chains were all obtained from the same sample, sequenced in a study of cytomegalovirus exposure and HLA in healthy donors (dated by TCRdb to 2016 to 2017). Libraries were made using the immunoSEQ multiplex PCR assay. For the multiplex PCR, a mixture combining 60 forward primers for TCR Vbeta segments and 13 reverse primers for TCR Jbeta segments was used. TCRdb's version of the immuneACCESS table is confined to in-frame rearrangements and falls short of the full clone set. An unresolved V gene accounts for under half of the shortfall where checked; the remainder is of unknown origin. The sample table lists 180,000 or so clones, around 86% of them with a count of one. Around 6% of the sample goes to the ten largest clones. The specimen was PBMCs. These receptors were obtained from a woman in her fifties or sixties in good health and CMV-seropositive.

This clone showed up just once. This chain connects TRBV19 to TRBJ2-5; 7 bases are shared with TRBD1. CDR3 length equals 15 residues. V dropped 4 bases and J dropped 2; count of bases not matched to a gene: 7. Per the germline V gene, CDR1 is LNHDA and CDR2 is SQIVND (reference sequence). CDR3 nucleotide sequence: TGTGCCAGTAGTAATTGGGACAGTGCGCAAGAGACCCAGTACTTC. Protein sequence: CASSNWDSAQETQYF. The full variable domain, with the rest looked up from reference TRBV19 and TRBJ2-5, is DGGITQSPKYLFRKEGQNVTLSCEQNLNHDAMYWYRQDPGQGLRLIYYSQIVNDFQKGDIAEGYSVSREKKESFPLTVTSAQKNPTAFYLCASSNWDSAQETQYFGPGTRLLVL.

This clone occurred a few times. V and J are TRBV28 and TRBJ2-7, with 7 bases fitting TRBD2. The V and J ends lost 1 base and 6 bases, in that order; junction bases with no gene match: 6. The CDR3 totals 14 residues. Germline V gene lookup returns CDR1 MDHEN and CDR2 SYDVKM. CDR3 bases: TGTGCCAGCAGTTTATTTGCGGGAGACGGCGAGCAGTACTTC. It translates to CASSLFAGDGEQYF.

The V call is TRBV5-1, the J call TRBJ2-3; 7 bases align to TRBD1. Germline V CDR1 and CDR2: SGHRS, YFSETQ. The CDR3 totals 15 residues. V shed 0 bases and J 5 bases; nucleotides not matched to a gene: 6. The chain's CDR3 is CASSLAGTAGDTQYF. CDR3 DNA sequence: TGCGCCAGCAGCTTGGCCGGGACAGCTGGAGATACGCAGTATTTT.

The chain recombines TRBV6-6 with TRBJ1-2, with 7 bases aligning to TRBD1. CDR1 MNHNY and CDR2 SVGAGI come from the germline V gene (reference sequence). V trimming: 5 bases; J trimming: 8 bases; junction bases outside the gene matches: 11. The CDR3 has 14 residues. The CDR3 protein is CASSLLDRDRGYTF. The CDR3 region has the DNA TGTGCCAGCAGTCTACTCGACAGGGACCGCGGCTACACCTTC.

The rearrangement links TRBV19 to TRBJ2-1, with 12 bases aligning to TRBD2. CDR3 length equals 15 residues. V gave up 3 bases and J gave up 5 bases; unmatched junction bases: 2. CDR1 is LNHDA, CDR2 SQIVND, per germline (reference sequence). The CDR3 spells CASSMTSGSDNEQFF. CDR3 in DNA: TGTGCCAGTAGTATGACTAGCGGGAGCGACAATGAGCAGTTCTTC.

The chain links TRBV4-2 to TRBJ2-2; D remains ambiguous. V lost 0 bases and J lost 4, with 6 bases in between. This CDR3 has 14 residues. Germline lookup yields CDR1 LGHNA and CDR2 YNFKEQ. CDR3 sequence: CASSQELFTGELFF. The CDR3 nucleotides are TGTGCCAGCAGCCAAGAACTATTCACCGGGGAGCTGTTTTTT.

The rearrangement joins TRBV23-1 to TRBJ1-2, with TRBD1 matching over 7 bases. TRBV23-1 is an open reading frame whose function is uncertain. V lost 0 bases and J lost 7; bases outside the gene matches: 14. CDR3 length equals 17 residues. The CDR3 region is CASSQSGTENEKGGYTF. DNA for the CDR3: TGCGCCAGCAGTCAATCCGGGACAGAGAACGAAAAGGGTGGCTACACCTTC.

The chain recombines TRBV15 with TRBJ1-2; tentatively, D is TRBD1 (6 bases). Germline CDR1 is LNHNV and CDR2 is YYDKDF (reference sequence). V was shortened by 9 bases and J by 4 bases, with 18 bases between the two germline ends. The CDR3 runs to 14 residues. CDR3 sequence (DNA): TGTGCCACTAGGGGACACTACAATGCCTATGGCTACACCTTC. Protein: CATRGHYNAYGYTF.

This sequence joins TRBV5-6 and TRBJ1-2, with a tentative D call TRBD1 (6 bases). In germline, CDR1 is SGHDT, CDR2 YYEEEE. The CDR3 runs to 16 residues. The ends were cut back, 4 bases at V and 5 bases at J, with 21 bases in the middle. The DNA for the CDR3 is TGTGCCAGCAGCCGGCCGGGGGGCAAGGAGGGTTATGGCTACACCTTC. Its translation: CASSRPGGKEGYGYTF.

The rearrangement links TRBV27 to TRBJ2-3; tentatively, D is TRBD2 (6 bases). The V gene lost 6 bases and the J gene lost 1 base, with 14 bases spanning the gap. The CDR3 spans 15 residues. The V gene's germline CDR1 is MNHEY and CDR2 SMNVEV (reference sequence). CDR3 protein: CASRPWDSRTDTQYF. CDR3 bases: TGTGCCAGCAGACCCTGGGACTCCCGCACAGATACGCAGTATTTT.

This rearrangement joins TRBV7-9 to TRBJ1-4; no definite D call. The germline CDR1 and CDR2 sequences are SEHNR and FQNEAQ (reference sequence). V was cut by 2 bases and J by 12 bases, with 16 bases left in between. The CDR3 is made up of 14 amino acids. Here the CDR3 DNA reads TGTGCCAGCAGCTTATCGGCAGCCCCCGAGGAACTGTTTTTT. It is translated as CASSLSAAPEELFF. The variable domain in full, with the rest retrieved from reference TRBV7-9 and TRBJ1-4, is DTGVSQNPRHKITKRGQNVTFRCDPISEHNRLYWYRQTLGQGPEFLTYFQNEAQLEKSRLLSDRFSAERPKGSFSTLEIQRTEQGDSAMYLCASSLSAAPEELFFGSGTQLSVL.

V usage is TRBV28 and J usage is TRBJ2-3, with 7 bases matching TRBD2. This CDR3 contains 12 residues. Germline CDR1 reads MDHEN; CDR2 reads SYDVKM. Losses at the gene ends were 6 bases for V and 9 bases for J; bases not matched to a gene: 6. CDR3 nucleotide sequence: TGTGCCAGCAGGAGCGGGATTCGGACGCAGTATTTT. Amino acids: CASRSGIRTQYF.

The chain combines TRBV2 with TRBJ1-2, with 7 bases fitting TRBD1. Trimming at V came to 11 bases and at J to 4 bases, leaving 10 bases not matched to a gene. CDR3 length equals 13 residues. In germline, CDR1 is SNHLY, CDR2 FYNNEI. The CDR3 loop reads CARLGQHFYGYTF. CDR3 coding DNA: TGTGCCCGCCTGGGACAGCATTTCTATGGCTACACCTTC. The variable domain in full, with the rest retrieved from reference TRBV2 and TRBJ1-2, is EPEVTQTPSHQVTQMGQEVILRCVPISNHLYFYWYRQILGQKVEFLVSFYNNEISEKSEIFDDQFSVERPDGSNFTLKIRSTKLEDSAMYFCARLGQHFYGYTFGSGTRLTVV.

V and J are TRBV29-1 and TRBJ2-5, with a possible D match to TRBD2 (5 bases). V was trimmed by 5 bases and J by 7 bases, leaving 14 bases between them. Germline-derived CDR1 and CDR2 are SQVTM and ANQGSEA. The CDR3 covers 12 residues. In nucleotides, the CDR3 is TGCAGCGTTATCAGGAGGTCCGGGACCCAGTACTTC. Protein product: CSVIRRSGTQYF.

The rearrangement joins TRBV7-8 to TRBJ2-7; 8 positions agree with TRBD2. The CDR3 loop spans 17 amino acids. V shed 5 bases, J shed 0 bases, and the junction held 12 bases outside the gene matches. Germline assignment: CDR1 SGHVS and CDR2 FQNEAQ. CDR3 region: CASSQSGGPSLSYEQYF. CDR3 nucleotides: TGTGCCAGCAGCCAAAGCGGGGGACCTTCACTCTCCTACGAGCAGTACTTC.

The gene calls are TRBV9 and TRBJ1-2; tentative D call: TRBD1 (6 bases). V was trimmed by 4 bases and J by 4 bases, leaving 11 bases between them. The length of the CDR3 is 13 residues. Germline assignment: CDR1 SGDLS and CDR2 YYNGEE. The DNA of the CDR3 is TGTGCCAGCAGCCCGGGGACATCCTATGGCTACACCTTC. Encoded protein: CASSPGTSYGYTF.